This TCR beta chain stems from a study of shared clonotypes between healthy human individuals. CD8 cells regarded as naive lacked CD45RO, were positively chosen for CCR7, and omitted terminally differentiated effector memory CD45RA+ cells. The V gene's germline CDR1 is SEHNR and CDR2 FQNEAQ (reference sequence). The V gene end was trimmed by 5 bases and the J gene end by 12 bases; junction bases not matched to a gene: 22. CDR3 length equals 17 residues. The table came from immunoSEQ multiplex PCR; TCRdb's copy has only in-frame clones and leaves some out. The sample has about 1,800,000 clones; approximately 95% are singletons. In regard to this clone: As yet, its antigen is unknown.

Study-wide results and limits: Donors were few, which limited the genetic and exposure-history diversity represented.

This sequence originates from a man aged 18 to 29 in good health. V usage is TRBV7-9 and J usage is TRBJ2-1, with 7 nucleotides matching TRBD2. Sequenced material: naive CD8+ T cells sorted from blood. CDR3 sequence (DNA): TGTGCCAGCAGCCCCTCCCTGCAGGCATGGCGGGAGAAGTTGCAGTTCTTC. Amino acids: CASSPSLQAWREKLQFF.